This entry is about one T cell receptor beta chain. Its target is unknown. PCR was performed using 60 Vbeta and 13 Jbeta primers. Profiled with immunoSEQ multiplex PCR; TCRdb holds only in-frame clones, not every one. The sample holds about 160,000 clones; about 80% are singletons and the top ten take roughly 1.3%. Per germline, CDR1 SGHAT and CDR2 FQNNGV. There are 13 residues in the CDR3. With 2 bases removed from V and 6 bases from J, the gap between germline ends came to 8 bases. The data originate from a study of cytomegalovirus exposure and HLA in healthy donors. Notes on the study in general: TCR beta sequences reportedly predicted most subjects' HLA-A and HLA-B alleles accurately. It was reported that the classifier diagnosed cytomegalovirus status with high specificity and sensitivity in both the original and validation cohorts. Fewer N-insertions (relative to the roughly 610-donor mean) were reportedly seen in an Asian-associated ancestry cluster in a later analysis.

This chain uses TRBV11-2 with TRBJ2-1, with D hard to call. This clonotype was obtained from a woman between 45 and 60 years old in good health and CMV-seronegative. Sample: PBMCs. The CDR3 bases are TGTGCCAGCAGCTTATTCGGTGCCAATGAGCAGTTCTTC. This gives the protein CASSLFGANEQFF.